The 26 T cell receptor beta chains below were found in one sample sequenced in a study of T cell responses to AZD1222 COVID-19 vaccine. Repertoires were generated with immunoSEQ multiplex PCR, while TCRdb's copy carries only in-frame clones and drops some. The table shows tens of thousands of clones, with 80% to 90% occurring only once. This sample comprised peripheral blood, obtained 28 days after the second AZD1222 dose. The receptor source for this set is an adult who received the AZD1222 COVID-19 vaccine.

The chain carries TRBV5-6 and TRBJ2-1; 9 positions match TRBD1. The J segment lost 9 bases and the V segment lost 3 bases, leaving 13 bases of the junction unmatched. CDR1 SGHDT and CDR2 YYEEEE come from the germline V gene. The CDR3 length is 16 residues. DNA of the CDR3: TGTGCCAGCAGCTGGTACAGGGGGCGGATTTGGGGTGAGCAGTTCTTC. It yields the protein CASSWYRGRIWGEQFF.

This chain connects TRBV27 to TRBJ2-7; TRBD2 aligns across 8 bases. CDR1 and CDR2 (germline): MNHEY, SMNVEV (reference sequence). The CDR3 spans 14 residues. V gave up 4 bases and J gave up 4 bases; unmatched junction bases: 6. DNA of the CDR3: TGTGCCAGCAGTTCCTTCGGGGGGGGGTACGAGCAGTACTTC. This sequence encodes CASSSFGGGYEQYF.

This clone was detected once. The V and J genes are TRBV7-3 and TRBJ2-1; D gene uncertain. CDR1 is SGHTA, CDR2 FQGTGA, per germline. V was pared by 0 bases and J by 0 bases, with 9 bases between. This CDR3 contains 16 residues. The CDR3 sequence: CASSLTTRSSYNEQFF. The CDR3 region has the DNA TGTGCCAGCAGCTTAACGACCAGGAGCTCCTACAATGAGCAGTTCTTC.

The chain combines TRBV30 with TRBJ2-3; D is perhaps TRBD1 (6 bases). V was pared by 0 bases and J by 7 bases, with 11 bases between. This CDR3 spans 13 amino acids. Germline V gene data show CDR1 as GTSNPN and CDR2 as SVGIG (reference sequence). CDR3 in amino acids: CAWSVQGRNTQYF. CDR3 bases: TGTGCCTGGAGTGTCCAGGGGAGAAATACGCAGTATTTT. Filled out from reference TRBV30 and TRBJ2-3, the complete variable domain reads SQTIHQWPATLVQPVGSPLSLECTVEGTSNPNLYWYRQAAGRGLQLLFYSVGIGQISSEVPQNLSASRPQDRQFILSSKKLLLSDSGFYLCAWSVQGRNTQYFGPGTRLTVL.

V and J are TRBV5-4 and TRBJ1-4, with 7 bases matching TRBD1. Germline CDR1 SGHNT, CDR2 YYREEE (reference sequence). This CDR3 is built from 13 residues. The ends lost 4 bases at V and 8 bases at J; junction bases unmatched: 5. The CDR3 loop is CASSTTGEEKLFF. The CDR3, as DNA: TGTGCCAGCAGCACAACAGGGGAGGAAAAACTGTTTTTT.

This clone has only one observation. The J gene is TRBJ2-5, the V gene TRBV18, with 9 bases fitting TRBD1. CDR1 is KGHSH, CDR2 LQKENI, per germline. The trim removed 5 bases at V and 4 bases at J, leaving 20 bases unmatched. The CDR3 runs to 19 residues. CDR3 coding DNA: TGTGCCAGCTCAGAAACAGGGGGCGCGGGGCTTGTCTCCAGAGAGACCCAGTACTTC. It specifies CASSETGGAGLVSRETQYF.

The chain is built from TRBV28 and TRBJ2-7, with D possibly being TRBD1 (5 bases). This CDR3 comprises 14 residues. In germline, CDR1 is MDHEN, CDR2 SYDVKM. Trimming took off 3 bases at V and 9 bases at J, with 18 bases between the two ends. The CDR3: CASSFDTGLLVQYF. The CDR3 DNA is TGTGCCAGCAGTTTCGATACAGGTTTATTGGTGCAGTACTTC.

The chain employs TRBV15 and TRBJ1-3; no clear D gene. Germline values: CDR1 LNHNV, CDR2 YYDKDF (reference sequence). The CDR3 covers 15 residues. Trimming removed 0 bases at V and 4 bases at J, with 10 bases between. CDR3 region: CATSREGVAGNTIYF. CDR3 nucleotide sequence: TGTGCCACCAGCAGAGAAGGTGTGGCAGGAAACACCATATATTTT.

The chain uses TRBV25-1 and TRBJ1-4; tentatively, D is TRBD1 (6 bases). V lost 3 bases to trimming and J lost 7 bases, with 18 bases between them. The CDR3 runs 16 residues. The germline V gene has CDR1 MGHDK and CDR2 SYGVNS. CDR3 sequence reads: CASSDPSQGPGEKLFF. The CDR3, as DNA: TGTGCCAGCAGTGATCCATCCCAGGGGCCAGGTGAAAAACTGTTTTTT.

The genes are TRBV5-1 and TRBJ2-3; D gene ambiguous. The V gene lost 4 bases and the J gene lost 4 bases, with 16 bases spanning the gap. Germline-derived CDR1 and CDR2 are SGHRS and YFSETQ. This CDR3 contains 15 residues. The DNA for the CDR3 is TGCGCCAGCAGCCTCGGTTCAGGCAAGGCAGATACGCAGTATTTT. Amino acids: CASSLGSGKADTQYF.

This chain joins TRBV27 and TRBJ2-5; maybe TRBD2 (5 bases). The germline V gene has CDR1 MNHEY and CDR2 SMNVEV (reference sequence). This CDR3 has 14 amino acids. Trimming shortened V by 7 bases and J by 2 bases, and 14 bases separated the two germline ends. CDR3 region: CASILSGRQETQYF. Written as DNA, the CDR3 is TGTGCCAGCATCCTTTCGGGAAGGCAAGAGACCCAGTACTTC.

The gene calls are TRBV18 and TRBJ1-4; maybe TRBD1 (5 bases). Trimming took off 4 bases at V and 4 bases at J, with 10 bases between the two ends. This CDR3 contains 14 residues. In germline, CDR1 is KGHSH, CDR2 LQKENI. Here the CDR3 DNA reads TGTGCCAGCTCACAAGGACAAGATAATGAAAAACTGTTTTTT. Translated: CASSQGQDNEKLFF.

The chain couples TRBV5-1 to TRBJ1-6; TRBD1 aligns across 8 bases. Trimming at V came to 3 bases and at J to 7 bases, leaving 6 bases not matched to a gene. From germline, CDR1 is SGHRS and CDR2 YFSETQ. The CDR3 sequence is 15 residues long. CDR3 coding DNA: TGCGCCAGCAGCTCAGGACAGGGCTTCAATTCACCCCTCCACTTT. It encodes CASSSGQGFNSPLHF.

This clone showed up just once. V gene TRBV28 combines with J gene TRBJ2-1; D is unclear. CDR3 length: 16 amino acids. The V end was cut by 4 bases, the J end by 0 bases, with 13 bases between. Germline loops: CDR1 MDHEN, CDR2 SYDVKM. DNA for the CDR3: TGTGCCAGCAGTTCCACCGCCAGGAGCTCCTACAATGAGCAGTTCTTC. Encoded protein: CASSSTARSSYNEQFF.

The CDR3 spells CASRSRDRADTQYF. In nucleotides, the CDR3 is TGCGCCAGCAGGTCCCGGGACAGGGCCGATACGCAGTATTTT. The chain is built from TRBV10-2 and TRBJ2-3, with 9 nucleotides matching TRBD1. V was clipped by 6 bases and J by 6 bases; unmatched bases: 7. Germline V gives CDR1 WSHSY, CDR2 SAAADI. The CDR3 contains 14 residues.

This clone occurred once. The chain links TRBV5-4 to TRBJ1-2; 7 bases match TRBD1. V shed 4 bases and J 8 bases; nucleotides not matched to a gene: 8. The CDR3 sequence is 13 residues long. Germline V gene lookup returns CDR1 SGHNT and CDR2 YYREEE (reference sequence). The CDR3 region is CASSLDRETGYTF. The CDR3, as DNA: TGTGCCAGCAGCCTCGACAGGGAGACCGGCTACACCTTC.

The chain carries TRBV24-1 and TRBJ2-3; no clear D. The CDR3 spans 15 residues. V was shortened by 3 bases and J by 0 bases, with 9 bases between the two germline ends. Germline CDR1 KGHDR, CDR2 SFDVKD. The CDR3: CATSDPRISTDTQYF. The DNA of the CDR3 is TGTGCCACCAGTGATCCCCGGATAAGCACAGATACGCAGTATTTT.

The J gene is TRBJ1-5, the V gene TRBV19; the match to TRBD1 covers 8 bases. The V gene's germline CDR1 is LNHDA and CDR2 SQIVND (reference sequence). V lost 8 bases to trimming and J lost 6 bases; unmatched junction nucleotides: 9. The CDR3 loop spans 14 amino acids. CDR3: CASVGQGVFQPQHF. In DNA form, the CDR3 reads TGTGCCAGTGTAGGACAGGGTGTTTTTCAGCCCCAGCATTTT.

The V and J genes are TRBV5-1 and TRBJ1-2; D is ambiguous. V lost 0 bases to trimming and J lost 3 bases, with 6 bases between them. Germline V gives CDR1 SGHRS, CDR2 YFSETQ. CDR3 length: 13 amino acids. This CDR3 is CASSLEGDYGYTF. DNA for the CDR3: TGCGCCAGCAGCTTGGAGGGTGACTATGGCTACACCTTC.

The V and J genes are TRBV6-1 and TRBJ2-1; TRBD1 is a possible D gene (7 bases). CDR3 length: 14 amino acids. The germline V gene encodes CDR1 MNHNS and CDR2 SASEGT. V was pared by 5 bases and J by 4 bases, with 12 bases between. The CDR3, as DNA: TGTGCCAGCAGTAGGCAGGGGGGATACAATGAGCAGTTCTTC. Its translation is CASSRQGGYNEQFF.

The chain has TRBV29-1 and TRBJ2-1; D is unresolved. Germline V gives CDR1 SQVTM, CDR2 ANQGSEA. The length of the CDR3 is 13 residues. The V and J ends lost 7 bases and 0 bases respectively, with 10 bases between them. The CDR3 DNA follows: TGCAGCGGCTACAGAAGCTCCTACAATGAGCAGTTCTTC. Translated: CSGYRSSYNEQFF.

The rearrangement uses TRBV5-5 and TRBJ1-1, with 11 nucleotides matching TRBD1. CDR1 is SGHKS, CDR2 YYEKEE, per germline (reference sequence). The ends lost 0 bases at V and 5 bases at J; junction bases unmatched: 3. This CDR3 has 15 residues. The CDR3 protein is CASSLVGQGETEAFF. In DNA, the CDR3 is TGTGCCAGCAGCTTGGTGGGACAGGGGGAGACTGAAGCTTTCTTT.

V and J are TRBV28 and TRBJ1-6; no clear D gene. V gave up 7 bases and J gave up 7 bases, with 17 bases separating them. This CDR3 has 15 amino acids. Germline CDR1 reads MDHEN; CDR2 reads SYDVKM. The CDR3 DNA reads as TGTGCCAGCACCATACACTCCGGGCAAAATTCACCCCTCCACTTT. Amino acids: CASTIHSGQNSPLHF.

The V gene is TRBV28, the J gene TRBJ2-7, with D unclear. The V gene's germline CDR1 is MDHEN and CDR2 SYDVKM. The CDR3 runs 13 residues. Trimming left V 3 bases short and J 3 bases short, with 9 bases between. The CDR3 nucleotides are TGTGCCAGCAGTTTGTTACGTTTCTACGAGCAGTACTTC. As protein: CASSLLRFYEQYF.

This rearrangement joins TRBV4-2 to TRBJ1-5; weak D call: TRBD1 (5 bases). The CDR3 is 16 residues long. Looked up from germline, CDR1 is LGHNA and CDR2 is YNFKEQ. V was trimmed by 0 bases and J by 4 bases, leaving 13 bases between them. The CDR3 spells CASSQDAGVGNQPQHF. CDR3 bases: TGTGCCAGCAGCCAAGATGCGGGGGTTGGGAATCAGCCCCAGCATTTT.

The CDR3 DNA reads TGTGCCAGCAGCAAATCGGCGGACGCAAGCTCCTACGAGCAGTACTTC. This translates into CASSKSADASSYEQYF. This sequence joins TRBV21-1 and TRBJ2-7. TRBV21-1 is designated a pseudogene. This CDR3 contains 16 residues.